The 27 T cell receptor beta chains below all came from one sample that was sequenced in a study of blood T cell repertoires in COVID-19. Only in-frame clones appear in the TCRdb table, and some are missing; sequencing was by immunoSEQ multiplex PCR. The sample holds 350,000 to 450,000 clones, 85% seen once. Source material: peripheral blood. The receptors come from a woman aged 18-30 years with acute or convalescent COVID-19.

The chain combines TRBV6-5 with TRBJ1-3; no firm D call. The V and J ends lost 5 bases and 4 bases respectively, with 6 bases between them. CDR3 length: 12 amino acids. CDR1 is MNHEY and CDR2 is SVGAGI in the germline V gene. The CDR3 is CASSPGGNTIYF. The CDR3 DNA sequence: TGTGCCAGCAGTCCCGGGGGAAACACCATATATTTT.

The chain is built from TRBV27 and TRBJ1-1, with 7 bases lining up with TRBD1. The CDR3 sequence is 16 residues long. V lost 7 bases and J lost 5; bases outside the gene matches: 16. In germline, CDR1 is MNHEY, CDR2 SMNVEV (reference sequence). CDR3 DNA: TGTGCCAGCACCGAGACAGGGCATAGTGCAGGAACTGAAGCTTTCTTT. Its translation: CASTETGHSAGTEAFF.

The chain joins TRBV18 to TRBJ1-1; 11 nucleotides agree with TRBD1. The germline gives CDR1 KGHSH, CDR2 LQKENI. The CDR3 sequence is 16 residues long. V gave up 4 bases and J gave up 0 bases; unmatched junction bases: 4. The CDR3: CASSLGQGGLNTEAFF. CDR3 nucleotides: TGTGCCAGCTCACTGGGACAGGGGGGATTGAACACTGAAGCTTTCTTT.

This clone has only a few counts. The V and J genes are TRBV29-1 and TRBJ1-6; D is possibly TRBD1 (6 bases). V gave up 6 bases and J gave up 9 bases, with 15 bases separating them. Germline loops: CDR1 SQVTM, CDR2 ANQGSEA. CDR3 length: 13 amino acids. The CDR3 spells CSVSSGEGSPLHF. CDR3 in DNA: TGCAGCGTCTCCTCAGGGGAGGGTTCACCCCTCCACTTT.

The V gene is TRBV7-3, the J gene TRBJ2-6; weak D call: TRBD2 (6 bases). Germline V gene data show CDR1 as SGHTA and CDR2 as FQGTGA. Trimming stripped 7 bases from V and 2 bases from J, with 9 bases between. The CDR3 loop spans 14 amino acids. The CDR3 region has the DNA TGTGCCAGCACCCGCGGGGCTGGGGCCAACGTCCTGACTTTC. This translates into CASTRGAGANVLTF.

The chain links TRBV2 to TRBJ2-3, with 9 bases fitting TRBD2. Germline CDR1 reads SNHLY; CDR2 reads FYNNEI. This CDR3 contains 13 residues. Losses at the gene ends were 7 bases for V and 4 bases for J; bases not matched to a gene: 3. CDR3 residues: CASKGLASDTQYF. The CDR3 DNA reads TGTGCCAGCAAAGGACTAGCGTCAGATACGCAGTATTTT.

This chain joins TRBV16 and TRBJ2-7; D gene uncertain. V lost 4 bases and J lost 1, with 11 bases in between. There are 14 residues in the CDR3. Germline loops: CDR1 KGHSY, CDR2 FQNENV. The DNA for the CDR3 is TGTGCCAGCAGCCGGCATTCAGTTTCCTACGAGCAGTACTTC. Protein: CASSRHSVSYEQYF.

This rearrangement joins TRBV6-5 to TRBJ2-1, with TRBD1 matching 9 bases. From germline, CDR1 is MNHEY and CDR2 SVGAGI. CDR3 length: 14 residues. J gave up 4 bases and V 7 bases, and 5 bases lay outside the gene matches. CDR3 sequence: CASTGGQGYNEQFF. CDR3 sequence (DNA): TGTGCCAGCACCGGGGGACAGGGATACAATGAGCAGTTCTTC.

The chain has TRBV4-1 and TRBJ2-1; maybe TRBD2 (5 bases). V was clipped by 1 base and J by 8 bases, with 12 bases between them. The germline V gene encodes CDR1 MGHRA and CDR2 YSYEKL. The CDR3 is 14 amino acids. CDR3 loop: CASSQAGGSYEQFF. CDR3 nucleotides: TGCGCCAGCAGCCAAGCCGGAGGAAGCTATGAGCAGTTCTTC.

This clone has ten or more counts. The CDR3 here is CASSQVRRTDEKLFF. The CDR3 DNA reads TGTGCCAGCAGCCAAGTCCGGCGGACAGATGAAAAACTGTTTTTT. The chain joins TRBV4-2 to TRBJ1-4; TRBD1 is a possible D gene (6 bases). Germline V gives CDR1 LGHNA, CDR2 YNFKEQ. The ends were cut back, 1 base at V and 6 bases at J, with 12 bases in the middle. CDR3 length equals 15 residues.

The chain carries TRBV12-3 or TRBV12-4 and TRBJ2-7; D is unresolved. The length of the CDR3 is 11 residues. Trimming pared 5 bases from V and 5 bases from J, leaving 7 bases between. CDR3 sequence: CASSGEDEQYF. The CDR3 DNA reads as TGTGCCAGCAGTGGAGAAGACGAGCAGTACTTC.

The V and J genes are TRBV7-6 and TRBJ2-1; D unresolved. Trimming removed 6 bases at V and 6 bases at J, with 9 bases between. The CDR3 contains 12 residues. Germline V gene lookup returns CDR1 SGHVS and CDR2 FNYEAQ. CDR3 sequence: CASRQPSNEQFF. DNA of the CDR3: TGTGCCAGCAGACAACCCAGCAATGAGCAGTTCTTC.

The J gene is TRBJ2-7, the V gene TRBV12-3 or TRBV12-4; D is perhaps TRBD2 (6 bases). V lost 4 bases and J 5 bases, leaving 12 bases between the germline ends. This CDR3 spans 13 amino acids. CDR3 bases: TGTGCCAGCAGTTCAGGGAGGTTGGACGAGCAGTACTTC. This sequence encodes CASSSGRLDEQYF.

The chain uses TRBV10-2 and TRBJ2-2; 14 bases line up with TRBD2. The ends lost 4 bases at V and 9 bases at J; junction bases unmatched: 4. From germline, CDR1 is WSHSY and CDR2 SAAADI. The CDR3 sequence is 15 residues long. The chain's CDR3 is CASSATSGGERELFF. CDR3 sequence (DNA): TGCGCCAGCAGTGCGACTAGCGGGGGGGAAAGGGAGCTGTTTTTT.

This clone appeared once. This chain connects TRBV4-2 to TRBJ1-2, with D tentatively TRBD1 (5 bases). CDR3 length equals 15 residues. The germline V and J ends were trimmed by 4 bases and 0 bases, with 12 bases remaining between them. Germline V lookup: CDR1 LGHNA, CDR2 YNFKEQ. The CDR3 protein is CASSPNRQTNYGYTF. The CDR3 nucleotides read TGTGCCAGCAGCCCAAATAGACAGACTAACTATGGCTACACCTTC.

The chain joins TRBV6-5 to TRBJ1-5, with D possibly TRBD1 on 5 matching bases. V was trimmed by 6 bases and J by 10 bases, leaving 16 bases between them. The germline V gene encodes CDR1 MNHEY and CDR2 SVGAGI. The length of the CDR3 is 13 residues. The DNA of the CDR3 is TGTGCCAGCAGGCATTCATTCGACAGCCCCCAGCATTTT. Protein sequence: CASRHSFDSPQHF.

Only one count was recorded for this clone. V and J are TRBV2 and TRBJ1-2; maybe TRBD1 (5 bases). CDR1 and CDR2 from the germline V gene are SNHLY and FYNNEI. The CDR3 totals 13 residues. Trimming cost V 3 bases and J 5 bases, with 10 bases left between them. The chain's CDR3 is CASSDDSRYGYTF. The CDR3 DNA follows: TGTGCCAGCAGTGACGACAGCAGATATGGCTACACCTTC.

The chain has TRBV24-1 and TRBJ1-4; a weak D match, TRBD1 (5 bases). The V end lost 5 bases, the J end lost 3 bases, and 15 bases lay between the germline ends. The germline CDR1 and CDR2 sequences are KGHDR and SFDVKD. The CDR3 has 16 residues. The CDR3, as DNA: TGTGCCACCAGTGTCAGGGCGGAGGGGCCTAATGAAAAACTGTTTTTT. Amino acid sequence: CATSVRAEGPNEKLFF.

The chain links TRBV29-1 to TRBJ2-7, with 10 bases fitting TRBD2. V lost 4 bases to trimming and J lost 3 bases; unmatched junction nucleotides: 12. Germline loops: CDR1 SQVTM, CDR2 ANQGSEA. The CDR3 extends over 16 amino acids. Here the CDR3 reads CSVVLAGDNLVYEQYF. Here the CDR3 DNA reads TGCAGCGTTGTTCTAGCGGGAGATAATTTGGTCTACGAGCAGTACTTC.

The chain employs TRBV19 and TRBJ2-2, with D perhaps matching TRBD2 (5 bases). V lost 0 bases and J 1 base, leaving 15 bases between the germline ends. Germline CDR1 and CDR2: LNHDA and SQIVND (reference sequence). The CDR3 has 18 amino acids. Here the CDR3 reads CASSIDLVRGMNTGELFF. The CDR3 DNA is TGTGCCAGTAGTATAGATCTCGTGAGAGGGATGAACACCGGGGAGCTGTTTTTT.

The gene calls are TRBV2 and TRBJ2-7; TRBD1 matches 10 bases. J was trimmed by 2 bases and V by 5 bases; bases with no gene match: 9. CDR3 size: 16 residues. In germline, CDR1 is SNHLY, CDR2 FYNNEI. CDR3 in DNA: TGTGCCAGCAGTCCCATTGGACAGGGGGTGGCCTACGAGCAGTACTTC. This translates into CASSPIGQGVAYEQYF. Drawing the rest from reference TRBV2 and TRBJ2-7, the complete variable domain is EPEVTQTPSHQVTQMGQEVILRCVPISNHLYFYWYRQILGQKVEFLVSFYNNEISEKSEIFDDQFSVERPDGSNFTLKIRSTKLEDSAMYFCASSPIGQGVAYEQYFGPGTRLTVT.

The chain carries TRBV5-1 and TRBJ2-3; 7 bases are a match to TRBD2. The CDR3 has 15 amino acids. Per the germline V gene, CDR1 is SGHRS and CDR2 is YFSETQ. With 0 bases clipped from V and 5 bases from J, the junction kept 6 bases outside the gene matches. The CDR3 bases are TGCGCCAGCAGCTTGGCCACGGGAGGAGTAGATACGCAGTATTTT. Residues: CASSLATGGVDTQYF.

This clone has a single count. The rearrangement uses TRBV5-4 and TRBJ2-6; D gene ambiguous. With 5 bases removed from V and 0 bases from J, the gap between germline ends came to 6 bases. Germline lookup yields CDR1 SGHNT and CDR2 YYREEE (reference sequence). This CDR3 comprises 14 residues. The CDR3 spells CASRSSSGANVLTF. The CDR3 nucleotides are TGTGCCAGCAGGTCCAGCTCTGGGGCCAACGTCCTGACTTTC.

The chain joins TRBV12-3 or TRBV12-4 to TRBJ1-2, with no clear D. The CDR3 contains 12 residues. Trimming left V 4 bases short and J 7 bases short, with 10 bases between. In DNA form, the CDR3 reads TGTGCCAGCAGTTCTATCCGTCGTGGCTACACCTTC. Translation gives CASSSIRRGYTF.

CDR3 bases: TGTGCCATCAGTCTCTCAGGCGGAGGCCTGGCGTACGAGCAGTACTTC. This encodes CAISLSGGGLAYEQYF. This chain connects TRBV10-3 to TRBJ2-7; tentatively, D is TRBD2 (5 bases). V gave up 5 bases and J gave up 4 bases, with 21 bases separating them. Germline loops: CDR1 ENHRY, CDR2 SYGVKD. The CDR3 has 16 residues.

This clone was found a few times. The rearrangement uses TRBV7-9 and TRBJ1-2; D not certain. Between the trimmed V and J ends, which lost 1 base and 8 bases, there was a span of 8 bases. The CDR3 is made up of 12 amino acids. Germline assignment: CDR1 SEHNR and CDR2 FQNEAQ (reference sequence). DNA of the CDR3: TGTGCCAGCAGCTTAGTCGCAGAAGGCTACACCTTC. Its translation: CASSLVAEGYTF.

The DNA for the CDR3 is TGCGCCAGCAGCGTTGGGACAGGGGGATCGAATGAGCAGTTCTTC. It codes for CASSVGTGGSNEQFF. The chain combines TRBV5-1 with TRBJ2-1; 11 bases fit TRBD1. Germline-derived CDR1 and CDR2 are SGHRS and YFSETQ. Trimming at V came to 4 bases and at J to 7 bases, leaving 7 bases not matched to a gene. This CDR3 comprises 15 residues. Looking up the rest from reference TRBV5-1 and TRBJ2-1 gives the full variable domain: KAGVTQTPRYLIKTRGQQVTLSCSPISGHRSVSWYQQTPGQGLQFLFEYFSETQRNKGNFPGRFSGRQFSNSRSEMNVSTLELGDSALYLCASSVGTGGSNEQFFGPGTRLTVL.